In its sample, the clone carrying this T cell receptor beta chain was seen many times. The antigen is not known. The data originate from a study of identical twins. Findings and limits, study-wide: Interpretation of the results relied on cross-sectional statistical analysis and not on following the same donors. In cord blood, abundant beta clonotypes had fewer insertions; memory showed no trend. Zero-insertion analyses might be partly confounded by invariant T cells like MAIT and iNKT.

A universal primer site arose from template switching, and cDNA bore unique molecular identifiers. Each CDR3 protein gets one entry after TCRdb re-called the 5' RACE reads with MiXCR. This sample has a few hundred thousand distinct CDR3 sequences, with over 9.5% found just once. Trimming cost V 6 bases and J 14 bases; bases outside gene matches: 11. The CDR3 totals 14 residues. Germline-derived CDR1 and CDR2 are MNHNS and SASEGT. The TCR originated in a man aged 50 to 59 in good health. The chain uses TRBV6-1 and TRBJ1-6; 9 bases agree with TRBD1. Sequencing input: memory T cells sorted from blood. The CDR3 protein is CASRDPTGGPTLHF. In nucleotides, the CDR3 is TGTGCCAGCAGAGACCCAACAGGGGGCCCAACCCTCCACTTT.